One and the same sample provided the 20 T cell receptor beta chains below, sequenced in a study of blood T cell repertoires in COVID-19. Clones were read by immunoSEQ multiplex PCR, and TCRdb kept only the in-frame ones, dropping some. The data contain 250,000 to 300,000 clones, approximately 92% of them singletons. Sequencing used PBMCs or T cells enriched from blood (not recorded which). The receptors come from a woman in her twenties or thirties who had recovered from COVID-19.

The chain combines TRBV15 with TRBJ2-2; 7 bases match TRBD1. The CDR3 spans 14 residues. Trimming took 8 bases from V and 1 from J; bases not matched to a gene: 4. Germline V gives CDR1 LNHNV, CDR2 YYDKDF (reference sequence). CDR3 loop: CATLGQLNTGELFF. The CDR3 DNA reads TGTGCCACCCTGGGACAGCTGAACACCGGGGAGCTGTTTTTT.

This clone was counted between two and nine times. The CDR3 coding sequence is TGTGCCAGCAGTTACACTTACGAGCAGTACTTC. Translated: CASSYTYEQYF. V is TRBV6-2 or TRBV6-3 and J is TRBJ2-7; D gene unclear. Per germline, CDR1 MNHEY and CDR2 SVGEGT. The CDR3 has 11 residues. The V gene lost 2 bases and the J gene lost 4 bases, with 3 bases spanning the gap.

The table lists this clone with a count of one. The chain is built from TRBV5-1 and TRBJ2-5, with D possibly being TRBD1 (6 bases). Trimming took 0 bases from V and 5 from J, leaving 14 bases between them. Germline V lookup: CDR1 SGHRS, CDR2 YFSETQ. The CDR3 consists of 15 residues. CDR3 residues: CASSLAGIRGETQYF. In nucleotides, the CDR3 is TGCGCCAGCAGCTTGGCAGGGATAAGGGGGGAGACCCAGTACTTC. The whole variable domain, filled in from reference TRBV5-1 and TRBJ2-5, reads KAGVTQTPRYLIKTRGQQVTLSCSPISGHRSVSWYQQTPGQGLQFLFEYFSETQRNKGNFPGRFSGRQFSNSRSEMNVSTLELGDSALYLCASSLAGIRGETQYFGPGTRLLVL.

This chain links TRBV25-1 with TRBJ2-1; D uncertain. V lost 2 bases and J lost 8, with 16 bases in between. CDR3 length equals 15 residues. CDR1 is MGHDK, CDR2 SYGVNS, per germline. The CDR3 here is CASSEVSSHKDEQFF. The CDR3 DNA follows: TGTGCCAGCAGTGAAGTTAGTAGCCACAAGGATGAGCAGTTCTTC.

The chain is built from TRBV7-9 and TRBJ2-7; D gene uncertain. V lost 5 bases, J lost 3 bases, and 14 bases lay in between. Germline V lookup: CDR1 SEHNR, CDR2 FQNEAQ (reference sequence). There are 14 residues in the CDR3. Written as DNA, the CDR3 is TGTGCCAGCAGCAGCGTTGAGGTACTCTACGAGCAGTACTTC. Encoded protein: CASSSVEVLYEQYF.

This rearrangement joins TRBV15 to TRBJ2-3; TRBD2 agrees at 8 bases. J lost 0 bases, V lost 3 bases, and 8 bases had no gene match. The CDR3 is 17 residues long. Germline values: CDR1 LNHNV, CDR2 YYDKDF (reference sequence). The CDR3 DNA reads as TGTGCCACCAGCAGCCTAGCACGGGGGGGTAGCACAGATACGCAGTATTTT. It codes for CATSSLARGGSTDTQYF.

The chain has TRBV30 and TRBJ1-5; D unclear. CDR1 and CDR2 (germline): GTSNPN, SVGIG (reference sequence). CDR3 size: 15 residues. Trimming cost V 0 bases and J 2 bases, with 11 bases left between them. CDR3 in DNA: TGTGCCTGGAGTGTACGTCGGGGTGGCAATCAGCCCCAGCATTTT. Translated: CAWSVRRGGNQPQHF.

This chain links TRBV18 with TRBJ2-3; 10 bases fit TRBD1. The V gene's germline CDR1 is KGHSH and CDR2 LQKENI. This CDR3 region has 18 residues. V lost 1 base to trimming and J lost 2 bases; unmatched junction nucleotides: 9. This CDR3 is CASSPLRTGGGVTDTQYF. Written as DNA, the CDR3 is TGTGCCAGCTCACCACTGCGGACAGGGGGTGGGGTCACAGATACGCAGTATTTT. The full variable domain, in which reference TRBV18 and TRBJ2-3 provide the parts outside the CDR3, is NAGVMQNPRHLVRRRGQEARLRCSPMKGHSHVYWYRQLPEEGLKFMVYLQKENIIDESGMPKERFSAEFPKEGPSILRIQQVVRGDSAAYFCASSPLRTGGGVTDTQYFGPGTRLTVL.

This rearrangement joins TRBV5-1 to TRBJ2-3; 7 bases align to TRBD2. Germline trimming cut 0 bases from V and 1 base from J; bases unmatched to any gene: 2. The CDR3 has 15 residues. The germline V gene has CDR1 SGHRS and CDR2 YFSETQ. In DNA, the CDR3 is TGCGCCAGCAGCTTGGATACTAGCGGCACAGATACGCAGTATTTT. Translating gives CASSLDTSGTDTQYF.

The chain links TRBV9 to TRBJ2-1, with TRBD2 matching 10 bases. V trimming: 3 bases; J trimming: 5 bases; junction bases outside the gene matches: 11. The CDR3 totals 17 residues. CDR1 is SGDLS, CDR2 YYNGEE, per germline. The CDR3 region is CASSAGSSGGRDNEQFF. The CDR3 DNA reads as TGTGCCAGCAGCGCCGGGTCTAGCGGGGGTCGAGACAATGAGCAGTTCTTC.

Here the CDR3 reads CAWSVRGGHLGEKLFF. CDR3 DNA sequence: TGTGCCTGGAGTGTAAGGGGGGGCCATCTCGGTGAAAAACTGTTTTTT. The chain has TRBV30 and TRBJ1-4, with D perhaps TRBD1 (6 bases). CDR1 and CDR2 (germline): GTSNPN, SVGIG (reference sequence). CDR3 size: 16 residues. V was clipped by 0 bases and J by 7 bases, with 18 bases between them. Full variable domain (outside the CDR3, taken from reference TRBV30 and TRBJ1-4): SQTIHQWPATLVQPVGSPLSLECTVEGTSNPNLYWYRQAAGRGLQLLFYSVGIGQISSEVPQNLSASRPQDRQFILSSKKLLLSDSGFYLCAWSVRGGHLGEKLFFGSGTQLSVL.

This chain connects TRBV6-2 or TRBV6-3 to TRBJ2-7; 9 positions agree with TRBD1. This CDR3 spans 15 amino acids. With 1 base clipped from V and 5 bases from J, the junction kept 6 bases outside the gene matches. Germline values: CDR1 MNHEY, CDR2 SVGEGT. The CDR3 DNA reads TGTGCCAGCAGTTACTTCACCGGGACAGGGAACGAGCAGTACTTC. Its protein product is CASSYFTGTGNEQYF.

The count of this clone is one. The CDR3 DNA reads as TGCGCCAGCAGCCAAGACCCCCCTAAAAGCGGGAGGCCAGAGACCCAGTACTTC. Protein product: CASSQDPPKSGRPETQYF. The gene calls are TRBV4-3 and TRBJ2-5; 9 nucleotides agree with TRBD2. Trimming removed 0 bases from V and 4 bases from J; junction bases left unmatched: 12. CDR3 length: 18 residues. CDR1 and CDR2 (germline): LGHNA, YSLEER.

The rearrangement joins TRBV9 to TRBJ1-4, with D uncertain. V was cut by 0 bases and J by 0 bases, with 9 bases left in between. This CDR3 is built from 16 residues. Germline V gene lookup returns CDR1 SGDLS and CDR2 YYNGEE. CDR3 sequence: CASSVGPEATNEKLFF. CDR3 DNA: TGTGCCAGCAGCGTAGGGCCCGAAGCAACTAATGAAAAACTGTTTTTT. The variable domain in full, completed from reference TRBV9 and TRBJ1-4, reads DSGVTQTPKHLITATGQRVTLRCSPRSGDLSVYWYQQSLDQGLQFLIQYYNGEERAKGNILERFSAQQFPDLHSELNLSSLELGDSALYFCASSVGPEATNEKLFFGSGTQLSVL.

This clone was seen once. V is TRBV6-2 or TRBV6-3 and J is TRBJ2-7; 9 nucleotides align to TRBD2. Germline V lookup: CDR1 MNHEY, CDR2 SVGEGT. The CDR3 covers 19 residues. J was trimmed by 1 base and V by 0 bases; bases with no gene match: 13. The CDR3 sequence is CASSYSHSGSRRFSYEQYF. CDR3 nucleotides: TGTGCCAGCAGTTACTCGCATAGCGGGAGTAGGCGGTTTTCCTACGAGCAGTACTTC.

The chain has TRBV19 and TRBJ1-5, with 10 bases lining up with TRBD1. CDR3 length: 15 residues. Trimming took 7 bases from V and 2 from J; bases not matched to a gene: 5. The germline gives CDR1 LNHDA, CDR2 SQIVND (reference sequence). In DNA, the CDR3 is TGTGCCAGTATCACCGGGACAGGGGGCAATCAGCCCCAGCATTTT. Amino acid sequence: CASITGTGGNQPQHF.

The gene calls are TRBV5-1 and TRBJ2-5; TRBD2 is a possible D gene (5 bases). CDR3 size: 13 residues. CDR1 is SGHRS, CDR2 YFSETQ, per germline. V lost 0 bases, J lost 5 bases, and 8 bases lay in between. CDR3 sequence (DNA): TGCGCCAGCAGCTTGGGAGGCGGGGAGACCCAGTACTTC. It is translated as CASSLGGGETQYF.

This rearrangement joins TRBV12-3 or TRBV12-4 to TRBJ1-5; D is ambiguous. This CDR3 is 13 amino acids long. The V end lost 3 bases, the J end lost 8 bases, and 11 bases lay between the germline ends. The CDR3 region is CASSFDMREPQHF. The CDR3 DNA reads as TGTGCCAGCAGTTTTGACATGAGGGAGCCCCAGCATTTT.

The chain combines TRBV19 with TRBJ1-5, with D possibly TRBD1 on 5 matching bases. Germline V gives CDR1 LNHDA, CDR2 SQIVND (reference sequence). This CDR3 has 15 residues. Trimming stripped 2 bases from V and 4 bases from J, with 12 bases between. The CDR3 region has the DNA TGTGCCAGTAGTATACGGGGGACTGAAAATCAGCCCCAGCATTTT. It codes for CASSIRGTENQPQHF.

The chain employs TRBV3-1 (or the pseudogene TRBV3-2) and TRBJ2-5, with D possibly TRBD1 on 6 matching bases. Germline CDR1 reads LGHDT; CDR2 reads YNNKEL (reference sequence). The ends were cut back, 1 base at V and 2 bases at J, with 17 bases in the middle. CDR3 length equals 17 residues. CDR3 sequence reads: CASSQAGSTGRQETQYF. CDR3 sequence (DNA): TGTGCCAGCAGCCAAGCTGGGTCTACAGGGAGACAAGAGACCCAGTACTTC.